This entry lists 21 T cell receptor beta chains sequenced from one sample in a study of blood T cell repertoires in COVID-19 (dated by TCRdb to 2020 to 2021). Libraries were built with the immunoSEQ multiplex PCR assay. Here the immuneACCESS table is served through TCRdb, limited to in-frame sequences with V and J called. Missing clones are a known gap in these copies; in checked studies unresolved V genes cover under half, and the rest lacks a known reason. In this sample the table shows nearly 250,000 clones, 75% to 85% of which occur a single time. Approximately 9% of the sample belongs to the ten largest clones. What was sequenced was PBMCs or T cells enriched from blood (not recorded which). All receptors come from a woman aged 50 to 60 with acute COVID-19.

The V call is TRBV18, the J call TRBJ2-3; 14 bases fit TRBD2. CDR3 length: 19 amino acids. Germline V CDR1 and CDR2: KGHSH, LQKENI. The V gene end was trimmed by 3 bases and the J gene end by 7 bases; junction bases not matched to a gene: 15. As DNA, the CDR3 is TGTGCCAGCTCACCCCTAGGACTAGCGGGGGGACTGAAAACCTATACGCAGTATTTT. Translation: CASSPLGLAGGLKTYTQYF.

This chain joins TRBV19 and TRBJ2-1, with D possibly TRBD1 on 6 matching bases. The CDR3 length is 14 residues. Trimming pared 8 bases from V and 3 bases from J, leaving 14 bases between. The germline CDR1 and CDR2 sequences are LNHDA and SQIVND (reference sequence). DNA of the CDR3: TGTGCCAGTTCCCCCGCGGACAGCTACAATGAGCAGTTCTTC. Translated: CASSPADSYNEQFF. Based on the CDR3 plus reference TRBV19 and TRBJ2-1, the full variable domain is DGGITQSPKYLFRKEGQNVTLSCEQNLNHDAMYWYRQDPGQGLRLIYYSQIVNDFQKGDIAEGYSVSREKKESFPLTVTSAQKNPTAFYLCASSPADSYNEQFFGPGTRLTVL.

This clone was detected once. V is TRBV7-2 and J is TRBJ1-1, with 8 bases that match TRBD1. CDR1 is SGHTA, CDR2 FQGNSA, per germline. This CDR3 has 16 amino acids. V was clipped by 3 bases and J by 1 base; unmatched bases: 7. The DNA for the CDR3 is TGTGCCAGCAGCTTTCCCGACAGGGGCGGGAACACTGAAGCTTTCTTT. Protein: CASSFPDRGGNTEAFF.

This chain joins TRBV19 and TRBJ2-5; the match to TRBD1 covers 7 bases. This CDR3 is built from 14 residues. Germline V lookup: CDR1 LNHDA, CDR2 SQIVND (reference sequence). Losses at the gene ends were 3 bases for V and 2 bases for J; bases not matched to a gene: 3. CDR3 sequence: CASSMSRGQETQYF. CDR3 coding DNA: TGTGCCAGTAGTATGAGCAGGGGGCAAGAGACCCAGTACTTC.

The genes are TRBV4-2 and TRBJ2-2; 7 bases align to TRBD2. Germline V CDR1 and CDR2: LGHNA, YNFKEQ. The CDR3 spans 15 residues. The J segment lost 4 bases and the V segment lost 0 bases, leaving 2 bases of the junction unmatched. This CDR3 is CASSQDGGGTGELFF. The CDR3 region has the DNA TGTGCCAGCAGCCAAGATGGGGGGGGCACCGGGGAGCTGTTTTTT.

The chain carries TRBV30 and TRBJ1-5; D gene uncertain. The CDR3 consists of 12 residues. Trimming left V 4 bases short and J 6 bases short, with 10 bases between. CDR1 is GTSNPN and CDR2 is SVGIG in the germline V gene (reference sequence). This CDR3 is CAWKPSGQPQHF. The CDR3 DNA follows: TGTGCCTGGAAGCCCAGCGGTCAGCCCCAGCATTTT.

This clone was observed a handful of times. The rearrangement uses TRBV7-9 and TRBJ1-6; TRBD1 agrees at 9 bases. This CDR3 spans 14 amino acids. The V and J ends lost 5 bases and 9 bases, in that order; junction bases with no gene match: 5. Germline loops: CDR1 SEHNR, CDR2 FQNEAQ (reference sequence). CDR3 DNA: TGTGCCAGCAGCCCGGGGACAGGGTTTTCACCCCTCCACTTT. It codes for CASSPGTGFSPLHF.

This chain connects TRBV6-6 to TRBJ1-3; unclear D gene. The CDR3 extends over 11 amino acids. Trimming cost V 10 bases and J 4 bases, with 8 bases left between them. Germline CDR1 is MNHNY and CDR2 is SVGAGI (reference sequence). CDR3 bases: TGTGCCACCCACTCCGGAAACACCATATATTTT. Protein product: CATHSGNTIYF.

DNA for the CDR3: TGTGCCAGTAGCCCCCTGCTAGCGGGGGGGCGCTACACCGGGGAGCTGTTTTTT. It is translated as CASSPLLAGGRYTGELFF. The J gene is TRBJ2-2, the V gene TRBV19; 12 bases match TRBD2. The CDR3 runs 18 residues. The germline V gene has CDR1 LNHDA and CDR2 SQIVND (reference sequence). The J segment lost 3 bases and the V segment lost 6 bases, leaving 11 bases of the junction unmatched.

The chain employs TRBV7-9 and TRBJ2-5; TRBD2 agrees at 10 bases. Germline CDR1 reads SEHNR; CDR2 reads FQNEAQ (reference sequence). The V gene end was trimmed by 1 base and the J gene end by 0 bases; junction bases not matched to a gene: 8. The length of the CDR3 is 18 residues. The chain's CDR3 is CASSLGLGTSAYQETQYF. The DNA for the CDR3 is TGTGCCAGCAGCTTAGGGCTGGGGACTAGCGCGTACCAAGAGACCCAGTACTTC.

This sequence joins TRBV27 and TRBJ1-1; 7 bases fit TRBD1. Germline assignment: CDR1 MNHEY and CDR2 SMNVEV (reference sequence). The length of the CDR3 is 14 residues. V shed 4 bases, J shed 0 bases, and the junction held 2 bases outside the gene matches. In DNA, the CDR3 is TGTGCCAGCAGTTGGACAGGCTTGAACACTGAAGCTTTCTTT. Residues: CASSWTGLNTEAFF.

The chain employs TRBV2 and TRBJ2-1; 12 bases line up with TRBD2. J lost 10 bases, V lost 0 bases, and 10 bases had no gene match. Germline V gene data show CDR1 as SNHLY and CDR2 as FYNNEI. The CDR3 covers 17 residues. CDR3 sequence: CASSEARGLAGGEEQFF. Written as DNA, the CDR3 is TGTGCCAGCAGTGAAGCGCGGGGACTAGCGGGCGGAGAGGAGCAGTTCTTC.

The table lists this clone with a count of one. The chain uses TRBV6-6 and TRBJ2-7; D is undetermined. The CDR3 is made up of 15 amino acids. Trimming pared 5 bases from V and 3 bases from J, leaving 17 bases between. The germline gives CDR1 MNHNY, CDR2 SVGAGI (reference sequence). The CDR3 loop reads CASSTQRPHLYEQYF. The DNA of the CDR3 is TGTGCCAGCAGTACCCAGAGGCCTCATCTCTACGAGCAGTACTTC.

This clone occurred a few times. The chain uses TRBV7-2 and TRBJ1-2; 7 nucleotides align to TRBD1. Germline values: CDR1 SGHTA, CDR2 FQGNSA. This CDR3 contains 15 residues. The V gene end was trimmed by 5 bases and the J gene end by 4 bases; junction bases not matched to a gene: 10. The CDR3 sequence is CASSPRDSAIYGYTF. CDR3 coding DNA: TGTGCCAGCAGCCCAAGGGACAGTGCCATCTATGGCTACACCTTC.

The V and J genes are TRBV29-1 and TRBJ2-1, with 8 bases identical to TRBD2. This CDR3 is 16 amino acids long. Germline trimming cut 6 bases from V and 0 bases from J; bases unmatched to any gene: 10. The V gene's germline CDR1 is SQVTM and CDR2 ANQGSEA. CDR3 protein: CSVPRGAGVSYNEQFF. DNA of the CDR3: TGCAGCGTCCCCCGGGGAGCGGGAGTCTCCTACAATGAGCAGTTCTTC.

Turning to this clone: The sample carries other DNA sequences with the same CDR3. V and J are TRBV5-1 and TRBJ1-2; 8 nucleotides line up with TRBD1. This CDR3 has 13 amino acids. Trimming at V came to 4 bases and at J to 7 bases, leaving 6 bases not matched to a gene. CDR1 and CDR2 from the germline V gene are SGHRS and YFSETQ. The CDR3 spells CASSPGQGGGYTF. The CDR3 DNA follows: TGCGCCAGCAGCCCTGGACAGGGTGGTGGCTACACCTTC. Based on the CDR3 plus reference TRBV5-1 and TRBJ1-2, the full variable domain is KAGVTQTPRYLIKTRGQQVTLSCSPISGHRSVSWYQQTPGQGLQFLFEYFSETQRNKGNFPGRFSGRQFSNSRSEMNVSTLELGDSALYLCASSPGQGGGYTFGSGTRLTVV.

V usage is TRBV19 and J usage is TRBJ2-1; TRBD1 aligns across 7 bases. The CDR3 consists of 15 residues. CDR1 and CDR2 from the germline V gene are LNHDA and SQIVND (reference sequence). V gave up 6 bases and J gave up 3 bases; unmatched junction bases: 8. CDR3: CASRRQGDVYNEQFF. For the CDR3, the DNA is TGTGCCAGTAGGCGACAGGGAGACGTCTACAATGAGCAGTTCTTC. The whole variable domain, remainder taken from reference TRBV19 and TRBJ2-1, is DGGITQSPKYLFRKEGQNVTLSCEQNLNHDAMYWYRQDPGQGLRLIYYSQIVNDFQKGDIAEGYSVSREKKESFPLTVTSAQKNPTAFYLCASRRQGDVYNEQFFGPGTRLTVL.

V and J are TRBV3-1 (or the pseudogene TRBV3-2) and TRBJ1-5, with 7 bases matching TRBD1. The CDR3 has 14 amino acids. CDR1 is LGHDT and CDR2 is YNNKEL in the germline V gene (reference sequence). The trim removed 3 bases at V and 8 bases at J, leaving 7 bases unmatched. For the CDR3, the DNA is TGTGCCAGCAGCCACATAACCCAGGGGGAGCCCCAGCATTTT. This encodes CASSHITQGEPQHF.

The chain couples TRBV27 to TRBJ1-2; 8 nucleotides line up with TRBD1. From germline, CDR1 is MNHEY and CDR2 SMNVEV (reference sequence). This CDR3 is 16 amino acids long. Trimming at V came to 2 bases and at J to 0 bases, leaving 5 bases not matched to a gene. The CDR3 DNA is TGTGCCAGCAGTTTAGTAGGACAGGGAGCTAACTATGGCTACACCTTC. Protein sequence: CASSLVGQGANYGYTF.

This clone was detected ten times or more. This chain connects TRBV4-3 to TRBJ2-3; tentatively, D is TRBD1 (6 bases). CDR3 size: 13 residues. Germline V CDR1 and CDR2: LGHNA, YSLEER. V was cut by 9 bases and J by 1 base, with 11 bases left in between. CDR3 nucleotide sequence: TGCGCCAGTTCGGCAGGGGGCACAGATACGCAGTATTTT. This gives the protein CASSAGGTDTQYF.

The chain couples TRBV9 to TRBJ1-3, with D perhaps TRBD1 (6 bases). Trimming pared 2 bases from V and 0 bases from J, leaving 12 bases between. Germline CDR1 and CDR2: SGDLS and YYNGEE. The CDR3 is 16 amino acids. The CDR3 DNA reads as TGTGCCAGCAGCGTGACCGGGACACTCTCTGGAAACACCATATATTTT. This encodes CASSVTGTLSGNTIYF.